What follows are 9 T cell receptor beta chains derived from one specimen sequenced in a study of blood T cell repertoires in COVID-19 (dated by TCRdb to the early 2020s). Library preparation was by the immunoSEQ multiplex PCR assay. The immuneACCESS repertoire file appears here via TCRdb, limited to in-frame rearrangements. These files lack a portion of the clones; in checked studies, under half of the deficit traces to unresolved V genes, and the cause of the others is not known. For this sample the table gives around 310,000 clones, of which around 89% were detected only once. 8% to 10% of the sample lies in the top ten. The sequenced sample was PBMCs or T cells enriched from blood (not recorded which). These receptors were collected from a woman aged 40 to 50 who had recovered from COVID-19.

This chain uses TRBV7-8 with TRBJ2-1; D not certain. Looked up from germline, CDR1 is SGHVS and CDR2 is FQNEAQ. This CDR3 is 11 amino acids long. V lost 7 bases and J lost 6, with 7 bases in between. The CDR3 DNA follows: TGTGCCAGCAATCCAGGCAATGAGCAGTTCTTC. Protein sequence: CASNPGNEQFF.

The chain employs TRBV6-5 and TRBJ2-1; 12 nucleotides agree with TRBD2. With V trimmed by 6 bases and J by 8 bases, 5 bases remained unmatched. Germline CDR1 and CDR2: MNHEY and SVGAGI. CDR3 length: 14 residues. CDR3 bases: TGTGCCAGCAGGACTAGCGGGAGTTGGGATGAGCAGTTCTTC. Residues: CASRTSGSWDEQFF.

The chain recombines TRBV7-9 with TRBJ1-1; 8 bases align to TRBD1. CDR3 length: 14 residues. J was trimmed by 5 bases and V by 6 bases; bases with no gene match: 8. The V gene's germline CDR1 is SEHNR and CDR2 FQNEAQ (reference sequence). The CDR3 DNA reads TGTGCCAGCAGTTCGGACAGGGCGGTTACTGAAGCTTTCTTT. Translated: CASSSDRAVTEAFF.

The CDR3 reads CASSQQGSNQPQHF. The CDR3 DNA is TGTGCCAGCAGCCAACAGGGGAGCAATCAGCCCCAGCATTTT. The chain carries TRBV21-1 and TRBJ1-5; the D call in the table, TRBD1, was not verified against the DNA. TRBV21-1 is shown as a pseudogene. CDR3 size: 14 residues.

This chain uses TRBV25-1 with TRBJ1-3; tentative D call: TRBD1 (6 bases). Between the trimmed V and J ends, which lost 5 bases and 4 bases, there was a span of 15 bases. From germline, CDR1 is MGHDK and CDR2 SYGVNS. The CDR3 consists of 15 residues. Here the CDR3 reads CASSKNRAGGNTIYF. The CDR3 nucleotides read TGTGCCAGCAGTAAGAACAGGGCCGGGGGAAACACCATATATTTT. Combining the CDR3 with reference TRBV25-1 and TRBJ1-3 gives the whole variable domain EADIYQTPRYLVIGTGKKITLECSQTMGHDKMYWYQQDPGMELHLIHYSYGVNSTEKGDLSSESTVSRIRTEHFPLTLESARPSHTSQYLCASSKNRAGGNTIYFGEGSWLTVV.

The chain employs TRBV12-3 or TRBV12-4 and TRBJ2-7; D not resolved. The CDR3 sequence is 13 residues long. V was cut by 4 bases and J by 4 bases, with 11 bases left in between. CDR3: CASSWAGDYEQYF. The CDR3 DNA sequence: TGTGCCAGCAGTTGGGCAGGCGATTACGAGCAGTACTTC.

The CDR3 coding sequence is TGTGCCAGCAGTTACCAAACGGGACAGGGGGCGAGCACTGAAGCTTTCTTT. Translating it yields CASSYQTGQGASTEAFF. The rearrangement links TRBV6-2 or TRBV6-3 to TRBJ1-1; 12 nucleotides line up with TRBD1. The CDR3 covers 17 residues. Germline CDR1 MNHEY, CDR2 SVGEGT. The J segment lost 4 bases and the V segment lost 2 bases, leaving 8 bases of the junction unmatched.

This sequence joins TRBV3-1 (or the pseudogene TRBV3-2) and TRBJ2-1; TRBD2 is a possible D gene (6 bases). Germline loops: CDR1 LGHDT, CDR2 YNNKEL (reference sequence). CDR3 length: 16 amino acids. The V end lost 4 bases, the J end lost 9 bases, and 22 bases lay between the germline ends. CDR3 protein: CASSLGLFQVPGEQFF. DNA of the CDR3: TGTGCCAGCAGCCTAGGACTATTCCAAGTTCCGGGTGAGCAGTTCTTC.

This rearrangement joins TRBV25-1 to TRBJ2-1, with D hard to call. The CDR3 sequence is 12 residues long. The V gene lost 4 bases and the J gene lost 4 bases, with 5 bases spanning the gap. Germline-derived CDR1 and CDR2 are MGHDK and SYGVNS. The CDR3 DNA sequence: TGTGCCAGCAGTGTAGCATACAATGAGCAGTTCTTC. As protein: CASSVAYNEQFF.